This T cell receptor beta chain originates from a study of blood T cell repertoires in COVID-19. CDR1 SGHRS and CDR2 YFSETQ come from the germline V gene. The CDR3 has 16 residues. Unmatched junction bases numbered 13, after V lost 5 bases and J lost 7 bases. One Seattle source followed patients from active infection through their disease course. Using immunoSEQ multiplex PCR, the repertoire was profiled, and TCRdb retains in-frame clones only, with some absent. Among 200,000 to 300,000 clones listed, around 90% were seen once. This TCR derives from a man younger than 45 with COVID-19, enrolled during active disease. The J gene is TRBJ1-5, the V gene TRBV5-1; 9 bases match TRBD1. Sequencing was performed on peripheral blood. CDR3 nucleotides: TGCGCCAGCAGGGACCCTACAGGGGGCGCGTGGCAGCCCCAGCATTTT. This translates into CASRDPTGGAWQPQHF.